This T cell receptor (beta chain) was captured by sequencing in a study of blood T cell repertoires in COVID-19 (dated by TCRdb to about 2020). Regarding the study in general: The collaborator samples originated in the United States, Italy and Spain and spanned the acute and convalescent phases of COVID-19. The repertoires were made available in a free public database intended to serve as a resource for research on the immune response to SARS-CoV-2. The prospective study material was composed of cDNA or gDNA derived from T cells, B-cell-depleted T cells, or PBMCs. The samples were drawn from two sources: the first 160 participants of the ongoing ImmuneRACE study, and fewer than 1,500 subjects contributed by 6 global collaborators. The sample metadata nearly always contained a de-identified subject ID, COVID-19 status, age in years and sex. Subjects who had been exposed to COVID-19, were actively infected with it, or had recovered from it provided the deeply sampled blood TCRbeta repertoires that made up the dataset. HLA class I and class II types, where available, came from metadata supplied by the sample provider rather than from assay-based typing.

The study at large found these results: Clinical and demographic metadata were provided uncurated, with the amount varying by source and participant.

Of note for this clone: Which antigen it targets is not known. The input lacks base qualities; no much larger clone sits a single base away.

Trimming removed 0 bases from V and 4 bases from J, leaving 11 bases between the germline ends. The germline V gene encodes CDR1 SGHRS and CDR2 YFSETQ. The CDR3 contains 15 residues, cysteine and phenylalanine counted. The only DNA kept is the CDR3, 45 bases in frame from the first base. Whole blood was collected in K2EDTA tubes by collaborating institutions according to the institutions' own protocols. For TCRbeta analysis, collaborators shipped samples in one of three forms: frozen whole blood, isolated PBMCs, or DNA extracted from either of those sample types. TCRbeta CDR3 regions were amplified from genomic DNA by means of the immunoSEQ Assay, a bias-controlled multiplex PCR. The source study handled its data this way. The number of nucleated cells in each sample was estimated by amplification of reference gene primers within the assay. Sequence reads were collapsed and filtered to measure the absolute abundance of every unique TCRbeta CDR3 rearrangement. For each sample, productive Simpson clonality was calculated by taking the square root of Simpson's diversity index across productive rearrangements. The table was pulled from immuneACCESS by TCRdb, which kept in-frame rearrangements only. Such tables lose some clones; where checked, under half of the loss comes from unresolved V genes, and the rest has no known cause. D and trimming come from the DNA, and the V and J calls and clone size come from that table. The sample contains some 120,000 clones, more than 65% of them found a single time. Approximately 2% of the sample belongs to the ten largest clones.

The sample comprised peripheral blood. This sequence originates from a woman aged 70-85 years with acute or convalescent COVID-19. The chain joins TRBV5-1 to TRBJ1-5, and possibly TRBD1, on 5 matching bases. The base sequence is TGCGCCAGCAGCTTGGATGCAGGGTTTAATCAGCCCCAGCATTTT. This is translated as CASSLDAGFNQPQHF.